Below are 7 T cell receptor beta chains sequenced from a single sample in a study of cytomegalovirus exposure and HLA in healthy donors. Use of 60 Vbeta and 13 Jbeta primers characterized the PCR. Profiled with immunoSEQ multiplex PCR; TCRdb holds only in-frame clones, not every one. The sample records over 200,000 clones, more than 75% being singletons. Sequencing input: PBMCs. The receptors were sampled from a human donor in good health.

The chain joins TRBV2 to TRBJ2-5; TRBD2 aligns across 9 bases. The ends lost 5 bases at V and 0 bases at J; junction bases unmatched: 4. From germline, CDR1 is SNHLY and CDR2 FYNNEI. CDR3 size: 15 residues. CDR3 DNA sequence: TGTGCCAGCAGTCCCCTAGCGGGGAACCAAGAGACCCAGTACTTC. Its protein is CASSPLAGNQETQYF.

The V and J genes are TRBV10-3 and TRBJ2-1; D possibly corresponds to TRBD1 (6 bases). Germline V gene sequence: CDR1 ENHRY, CDR2 SYGVKD. V was shortened by 3 bases and J by 9 bases, with 15 bases between the two germline ends. CDR3 size: 14 residues. The CDR3 here is CAISDGSGVIEQFF. Written as DNA, the CDR3 is TGTGCCATCAGTGACGGATCAGGGGTTATTGAGCAGTTCTTC.

The CDR3 loop is CASSLHGQRQETQYF. The CDR3 DNA sequence: TGTGCCAGCAGCTTGCACGGACAACGACAAGAGACCCAGTACTTC. V is TRBV5-4 and J is TRBJ2-5, with D possibly matching TRBD1 (5 bases). The CDR3 contains 15 residues. The V gene's germline CDR1 is SGHNT and CDR2 YYREEE (reference sequence). V lost 1 base to trimming and J lost 2 bases, with 12 bases between them.

J is TRBJ1-1 and V is TRBV29-1; 8 bases are a match to TRBD1. V shed 5 bases and J 4 bases; nucleotides not matched to a gene: 6. CDR1 is SQVTM and CDR2 is ANQGSEA in the germline V gene. The CDR3 contains 13 residues. CDR3: CSVFRGLRTEAFF. In DNA form, the CDR3 reads TGCAGCGTTTTCAGGGGGCTTCGCACTGAAGCTTTCTTT.

This chain connects TRBV27 to TRBJ1-1, with D perhaps TRBD1 (5 bases). Germline V lookup: CDR1 MNHEY, CDR2 SMNVEV (reference sequence). This CDR3 comprises 13 residues. The V end was cut by 3 bases, the J end by 1 base, with 6 bases between. The CDR3 loop is CASSLTANTEAFF. CDR3 sequence (DNA): TGTGCCAGCAGTTTGACAGCGAACACTGAAGCTTTCTTT.

The count of this clone is one. This rearrangement joins TRBV6-1 to TRBJ1-1; TRBD1 is a possible D gene (5 bases). The CDR3 is 16 amino acids. V dropped 2 bases and J dropped 0 bases, with 13 bases sitting between them. Germline V gene lookup returns CDR1 MNHNS and CDR2 SASEGT. The CDR3 region is CASSESAGHLNTEAFF. The DNA for the CDR3 is TGTGCCAGCAGTGAATCGGCAGGACACTTGAACACTGAAGCTTTCTTT.

The rearrangement joins TRBV5-4 to TRBJ2-5; 16 nucleotides agree with TRBD2. The V and J ends lost 4 bases and 2 bases, in that order; junction bases with no gene match: 2. CDR1 SGHNT and CDR2 YYREEE come from the germline V gene (reference sequence). The CDR3 loop spans 16 amino acids. CDR3 DNA sequence: TGTGCCAGCAGCGCGGGACTAGCGGGAGGGCAAGAGACCCAGTACTTC. As protein: CASSAGLAGGQETQYF.